One and the same sample provided the 17 T cell receptor beta chains below, sequenced in a study of blood T cell repertoires in COVID-19. Clones were read by immunoSEQ multiplex PCR, and TCRdb kept only the in-frame ones, dropping some. Among 250,000 to 350,000 clones listed, approximately 89% were seen once. The specimen was peripheral blood. The receptors were sampled from a woman aged 30 to 39 who had recovered from COVID-19.

The chain joins TRBV6-5 to TRBJ1-4; the D gene is possibly TRBD1 (5 bases). Germline V gives CDR1 MNHEY, CDR2 SVGAGI. Between the trimmed V and J ends, which lost 0 bases and 14 bases, there was a span of 13 bases. The CDR3 runs to 13 residues. The CDR3 DNA follows: TGTGCCAGCAGTTACTCATCGCAGGGCTATCTGTTTTTT. This codes for CASSYSSQGYLFF.

This chain links TRBV7-3 with TRBJ2-1, with D possibly matching TRBD2 (6 bases). This CDR3 comprises 19 residues. Germline-derived CDR1 and CDR2 are SGHTA and FQGTGA. Trimming pared 0 bases from V and 0 bases from J, leaving 18 bases between. The chain's CDR3 is CASSLTPTSFLNSYNEQFF. For the CDR3, the DNA is TGTGCCAGCAGCTTAACGCCAACTAGCTTTCTGAACTCCTACAATGAGCAGTTCTTC.

The CDR3 nucleotides are TGTGCCAGCAGCTCCGGCAGGGCACAAGAGACCCAGTACTTC. This gives the protein CASSSGRAQETQYF. This chain joins TRBV7-3 and TRBJ2-5; D is perhaps TRBD1 (5 bases). This CDR3 comprises 14 residues. Germline assignment: CDR1 SGHTA and CDR2 FQGTGA. Trimming took 4 bases from V and 2 from J, leaving 11 bases between them.

V usage is TRBV6-6 and J usage is TRBJ1-6; 8 nucleotides agree with TRBD1. CDR3 size: 13 residues. Germline assignment: CDR1 MNHNY and CDR2 SVGAGI (reference sequence). J was trimmed by 10 bases and V by 5 bases; bases with no gene match: 4. CDR3 in DNA: TGTGCCAGCAGTGGACAGGGAGGGTCACCCCTCCACTTT. Protein product: CASSGQGGSPLHF.

The rearrangement links TRBV5-1 to TRBJ1-4, with 7 bases identical to TRBD1. Germline V gene data show CDR1 as SGHRS and CDR2 as YFSETQ. The CDR3 sequence is 15 residues long. The V gene end was trimmed by 3 bases and the J gene end by 5 bases; junction bases not matched to a gene: 7. CDR3 protein: CASSSGQPTNEKLFF. The CDR3 region has the DNA TGCGCCAGCAGCTCGGGACAGCCTACGAATGAAAAACTGTTTTTT.

This sequence joins TRBV2 and TRBJ2-6; TRBD1 aligns across 7 bases. The CDR3 has 16 residues. Germline values: CDR1 SNHLY, CDR2 FYNNEI. J lost 0 bases, V lost 6 bases, and 5 bases had no gene match. Here the CDR3 reads CASRLTGTSGANVLTF. CDR3 bases: TGTGCCAGCAGGCTGACAGGGACCTCTGGGGCCAACGTCCTGACTTTC. Full variable domain (outside the CDR3, taken from reference TRBV2 and TRBJ2-6): EPEVTQTPSHQVTQMGQEVILRCVPISNHLYFYWYRQILGQKVEFLVSFYNNEISEKSEIFDDQFSVERPDGSNFTLKIRSTKLEDSAMYFCASRLTGTSGANVLTFGAGSRLTVL.

This rearrangement joins TRBV27 to TRBJ1-6, with D maybe TRBD1 (5 bases). Germline values: CDR1 MNHEY, CDR2 SMNVEV (reference sequence). V lost 1 base to trimming and J lost 7 bases, with 23 bases between them. The CDR3 totals 19 residues. CDR3 bases: TGTGCCAGCAGTTTATATTCCGTGCGGGTCGGGACTGACAATTCACCCCTCCACTTT. It is translated as CASSLYSVRVGTDNSPLHF.

This chain joins TRBV28 and TRBJ1-2; no clear D gene. Germline V gene lookup returns CDR1 MDHEN and CDR2 SYDVKM. This CDR3 comprises 13 residues. Deletions cut 2 bases from V and 3 bases from J, with 7 bases between. CDR3 region: CASSLRVDYGYTF. CDR3 nucleotides: TGTGCCAGCAGTTTACGGGTTGACTATGGCTACACCTTC.

This clone has a single count. The chain recombines TRBV28 with TRBJ1-5, with D perhaps TRBD1 (5 bases). Trimming removed 3 bases at V and 10 bases at J, with 7 bases between. The CDR3 totals 11 residues. Germline lookup yields CDR1 MDHEN and CDR2 SYDVKM. CDR3 sequence reads: CASSFQGPQHF. The CDR3 region has the DNA TGTGCCAGCAGTTTCCAGGGACCCCAGCATTTT.

The chain employs TRBV6-6 and TRBJ1-4, with no clear D. Trimming removed 1 base at V and 5 bases at J, with 11 bases between. CDR1 is MNHNY, CDR2 SVGAGI, per germline (reference sequence). CDR3 length: 15 residues. The CDR3 DNA sequence: TGTGCCAGCAGTTACTTCGGGCGAGGGAATGAAAAACTGTTTTTT. This encodes CASSYFGRGNEKLFF.

The chain couples TRBV5-1 to TRBJ2-7, with 7 bases matching TRBD2. The length of the CDR3 is 14 residues. V shed 4 bases, J shed 2 bases, and the junction held 6 bases outside the gene matches. CDR1 and CDR2 from the germline V gene are SGHRS and YFSETQ. CDR3 in DNA: TGCGCCAGCAGCAACCGGGACTACCCCTACGAGCAGTACTTC. Encoded protein: CASSNRDYPYEQYF.

This clone was detected ten times or more. This rearrangement joins TRBV2 to TRBJ1-1; D may be TRBD1 (6 bases). V was cut by 6 bases and J by 3 bases, with 14 bases left in between. The CDR3 extends over 14 amino acids. In germline, CDR1 is SNHLY, CDR2 FYNNEI. The CDR3 DNA follows: TGTGCCAGCAGGGATCCAGGGGTCCACACTGAAGCTTTCTTT. This encodes CASRDPGVHTEAFF.

This clone turned up a few times. This chain uses TRBV5-1 with TRBJ2-1; tentatively, D is TRBD2 (6 bases). CDR1 and CDR2 (germline): SGHRS, YFSETQ. The V end lost 1 base, the J end lost 0 bases, and 14 bases lay between the germline ends. CDR3 length: 17 residues. CDR3 sequence: CASSLITGEGSYNEQFF. For the CDR3, the DNA is TGCGCCAGCAGCTTGATCACGGGGGAAGGCTCCTACAATGAGCAGTTCTTC.

This chain links TRBV24-1 with TRBJ2-3, with 14 positions matching TRBD2. The germline CDR1 and CDR2 sequences are KGHDR and SFDVKD. V shed 2 bases, J shed 2 bases, and the junction held 5 bases outside the gene matches. The CDR3 sequence is 18 residues long. Written as DNA, the CDR3 is TGTGCCACCAGTGATTCCGGACTAGCGGGGGGCCTCACAGATACGCAGTATTTT. This gives the protein CATSDSGLAGGLTDTQYF.

J is TRBJ2-5 and V is TRBV19, with 12 bases identical to TRBD2. Germline trimming cut 4 bases from V and 5 bases from J; bases unmatched to any gene: 11. The CDR3 runs to 17 residues. Germline V gives CDR1 LNHDA, CDR2 SQIVND (reference sequence). The CDR3 spells CASSTAGLAGPRETQYF. The DNA of the CDR3 is TGTGCCAGTAGTACCGCCGGACTAGCGGGACCTCGGGAGACCCAGTACTTC.

The chain recombines TRBV6-5 with TRBJ1-2, with 8 nucleotides matching TRBD1. Germline V gene lookup returns CDR1 MNHEY and CDR2 SVGAGI. The CDR3 has 15 residues. With 5 bases clipped from V and 8 bases from J, the junction kept 13 bases outside the gene matches. In DNA, the CDR3 is TGTGCCAGCAGTAATACAGGGGGTACTATGAAAGGCTACACCTTC. Translating gives CASSNTGGTMKGYTF.

V and J are TRBV19 and TRBJ1-4; 7 positions agree with TRBD1. Germline assignment: CDR1 LNHDA and CDR2 SQIVND (reference sequence). The CDR3 sequence is 17 residues long. V was clipped by 2 bases and J by 2 bases; unmatched bases: 8. The DNA for the CDR3 is TGTGCCAGTAGTATACGGGACAGACTCATTACTAATGAAAAACTGTTTTTT. Protein product: CASSIRDRLITNEKLFF.